The 17 T cell receptor beta chains below all came from one sample that was sequenced in a study of T cell responses to AZD1222 COVID-19 vaccine. Data came from immunoSEQ multiplex PCR; TCRdb stores just in-frame clones and leaves some out. The data show about 88,000 clones, around nine tenths seen once. The material was peripheral blood, obtained 28 days after the second AZD1222 dose. The receptors come from an adult who received the AZD1222 COVID-19 vaccine.

The gene calls are TRBV19 and TRBJ1-2; no clear D gene. This CDR3 has 14 amino acids. The V end was cut by 3 bases, the J end by 4 bases, with 12 bases between. Germline V CDR1 and CDR2: LNHDA, SQIVND (reference sequence). The CDR3 DNA reads TGTGCCAGTAGTATCTTGGAGGGTATCTATGGCTACACCTTC. It encodes CASSILEGIYGYTF.

The gene calls are TRBV12-2 and TRBJ1-1. TRBV12-2 is recorded as a pseudogene. This CDR3 is 13 amino acids long. In DNA, the CDR3 is TGTGCAAGTCGGCGGGGACACAACACTGAAGCTTTCTTT. Translated: CASRRGHNTEAFF.

This chain connects TRBV5-1 to TRBJ2-1; 7 positions match TRBD2. The CDR3 is 17 residues long. The germline gives CDR1 SGHRS, CDR2 YFSETQ. Trimming at V came to 3 bases and at J to 3 bases, leaving 12 bases not matched to a gene. The DNA for the CDR3 is TGCGCCAGCAGCTCTTATCTAGAACGGGGGGTCTACAATGAGCAGTTCTTC. This codes for CASSSYLERGVYNEQFF.

The chain uses TRBV11-2 and TRBJ1-1, with TRBD1 matching 11 bases. CDR3 size: 15 residues. Unmatched junction bases numbered 4, after V lost 4 bases and J lost 3 bases. The germline CDR1 and CDR2 sequences are SGHAT and FQNNGV. The CDR3 is CASSSGQGVHTEAFF. As DNA, the CDR3 is TGTGCCAGCAGCTCGGGACAGGGGGTACACACTGAAGCTTTCTTT.

The chain uses TRBV3-1 (or the pseudogene TRBV3-2) and TRBJ1-2; TRBD1 matches 7 bases. The CDR3 spans 14 residues. Germline-derived CDR1 and CDR2 are LGHDT and YNNKEL (reference sequence). The trim removed 4 bases at V and 8 bases at J, leaving 10 bases unmatched. This CDR3 reads CASSPPRQGEGYTF. CDR3 sequence (DNA): TGTGCCAGCAGCCCTCCCCGACAGGGAGAGGGCTACACCTTC.

The genes are TRBV2 and TRBJ1-5; 7 nucleotides align to TRBD1. CDR1 and CDR2 from the germline V gene are SNHLY and FYNNEI. The V gene end was trimmed by 6 bases and the J gene end by 0 bases; junction bases not matched to a gene: 8. The CDR3 sequence is 16 residues long. The CDR3 protein is CASRLEGAYSNQPQHF. The CDR3 coding sequence is TGTGCCAGCAGATTAGAGGGGGCGTATAGCAATCAGCCCCAGCATTTT. Looking up the rest from reference TRBV2 and TRBJ1-5 gives the full variable domain: EPEVTQTPSHQVTQMGQEVILRCVPISNHLYFYWYRQILGQKVEFLVSFYNNEISEKSEIFDDQFSVERPDGSNFTLKIRSTKLEDSAMYFCASRLEGAYSNQPQHFGDGTRLSIL.

Points on this clone: Other nucleotide sequences from this sample produce the same CDR3. The chain couples TRBV7-8 to TRBJ1-1; D remains ambiguous. From germline, CDR1 is SGHVS and CDR2 FQNEAQ. Trimming pared 0 bases from V and 5 bases from J, leaving 7 bases between. The CDR3 has 13 residues. The chain's CDR3 is CASSLAGMTEAFF. DNA of the CDR3: TGTGCCAGCAGCTTAGCAGGGATGACTGAAGCTTTCTTT. Using reference TRBV7-8 and TRBJ1-1 for the parts outside the CDR3, the full variable domain is GAGVSQSPRYKVAKRGQDVALRCDPISGHVSLFWYQQALGQGPEFLTYFQNEAQLDKSGLPSDRFFAERPEGSVSTLKIQRTQQEDSAVYLCASSLAGMTEAFFGQGTRLTVV.

This clone was picked up a small number of times. The chain has TRBV11-2 and TRBJ1-1; D call uncertain. The CDR3 has 13 residues. Germline CDR1 SGHAT, CDR2 FQNNGV. V lost 1 base and J lost 6, with 9 bases in between. The CDR3 reads CASSLAQLSEAFF. In DNA, the CDR3 is TGTGCCAGCAGCTTAGCACAGCTCTCTGAAGCTTTCTTT.

The rearrangement uses TRBV7-9 and TRBJ2-7, with D unresolved. Germline assignment: CDR1 SEHNR and CDR2 FQNEAQ (reference sequence). V was pared by 2 bases and J by 5 bases, with 10 bases between. The length of the CDR3 is 13 residues. CDR3: CASSLPPFDEQYF. CDR3 nucleotides: TGTGCCAGCAGCTTACCCCCCTTCGACGAGCAGTACTTC.

The chain links TRBV12-3 or TRBV12-4 to TRBJ1-2; possibly TRBD1 for D (6 bases). The CDR3 covers 13 residues. V lost 5 bases and J lost 2, with 9 bases in between. CDR3 sequence: CASSRQENYGYTF. DNA for the CDR3: TGTGCCAGCAGTCGACAGGAGAACTATGGCTACACCTTC.

This chain links TRBV9 with TRBJ2-1; D is possibly TRBD1 (5 bases). The CDR3 contains 14 residues. Trimming cost V 4 bases and J 7 bases, with 15 bases left between them. The germline V gene encodes CDR1 SGDLS and CDR2 YYNGEE. CDR3 coding DNA: TGTGCCAGCAGCTCAGGACCCTCAGGGAATGAGCAGTTCTTC. It encodes CASSSGPSGNEQFF.

This chain uses TRBV18 with TRBJ1-3; D remains unclear. The V end was cut by 2 bases, the J end by 4 bases, with 6 bases between. The CDR3 spans 13 residues. Germline V lookup: CDR1 KGHSH, CDR2 LQKENI. The CDR3 nucleotides are TGTGCCAGCTCACCAGGTCCGGGAAACACCATATATTTT. Protein sequence: CASSPGPGNTIYF.

This clone was picked up a small number of times. The gene calls are TRBV3-1 (or the pseudogene TRBV3-2) and TRBJ1-2; unclear D gene. Germline loops: CDR1 LGHDT, CDR2 YNNKEL (reference sequence). The germline V and J ends were trimmed by 1 base and 4 bases, with 16 bases remaining between them. This CDR3 is built from 16 residues. The chain's CDR3 is CASSQGWSAAGYGYTF. CDR3 nucleotide sequence: TGTGCCAGCAGCCAAGGATGGAGCGCGGCAGGCTATGGCTACACCTTC.

This sequence joins TRBV7-9 and TRBJ2-3; D may be TRBD2 (6 bases). The germline V gene has CDR1 SEHNR and CDR2 FQNEAQ (reference sequence). V shed 0 bases and J shed 3 bases, with 16 bases lying between them. This CDR3 comprises 17 residues. The CDR3 DNA reads as TGTGCCAGCAGCTTAGCGTGGGACTTAGAAAGGACAGATACGCAGTATTTT. This codes for CASSLAWDLERTDTQYF.

This chain joins TRBV5-1 and TRBJ1-1; possible D gene TRBD1, 6 bases. The CDR3 covers 15 residues. V was shortened by 1 base and J by 2 bases, with 12 bases between the two germline ends. The germline CDR1 and CDR2 sequences are SGHRS and YFSETQ. For the CDR3, the DNA is TGCGCCAGCAGCTTGTGGGGGCAGGGAAACACTGAAGCTTTCTTT. Translated: CASSLWGQGNTEAFF. The full variable domain, rest sourced from reference TRBV5-1 and TRBJ1-1, is KAGVTQTPRYLIKTRGQQVTLSCSPISGHRSVSWYQQTPGQGLQFLFEYFSETQRNKGNFPGRFSGRQFSNSRSEMNVSTLELGDSALYLCASSLWGQGNTEAFFGQGTRLTVV.

The genes are TRBV7-8 and TRBJ1-5; D remains ambiguous. Germline V gene sequence: CDR1 SGHVS, CDR2 FQNEAQ. This CDR3 spans 14 amino acids. Trimming cost V 5 bases and J 3 bases, with 11 bases left between them. The CDR3 loop is CASSREDLNQPQHF. CDR3 DNA sequence: TGTGCCAGCAGCCGAGAGGACCTCAATCAGCCCCAGCATTTT.

The rearrangement joins TRBV11-2 to TRBJ1-5; the D is unclear. Germline V gives CDR1 SGHAT, CDR2 FQNNGV. The V and J ends lost 1 base and 6 bases respectively, with 7 bases between them. The CDR3 runs 13 residues. CDR3 sequence: CASSLGPVQPQHF. DNA of the CDR3: TGTGCCAGCAGCTTAGGGCCCGTTCAGCCCCAGCATTTT.